This T cell receptor (delta chain) was recovered during a study of γδ T cells in repeated Plasmodium falciparum infection. Bulk repertoires came from Vgamma9/Vdelta2+ or Vdelta2-negative gammadelta T cells flow-sorted from PBMC. Germline CDR1 GEAIGNYY, CDR2 EKD. The ends lost 3 bases at V and 2 bases at J; junction bases unmatched: 24. The CDR3 runs 21 residues. TCRdb reanalysed the multiplex PCR reads via CATT. Counted here are around 89,000 delta-chain clones, over 1.1% occurring once; the ten biggest clones make up roughly 8.1%. Points on this clone: The protein given by TCRdb reflects a much larger clone and differs at residue 15 from this DNA's translation, likely from a read error; the protein shown is the DNA's translation.

V usage is TRDV2 and J usage is TRDJ1, with TRDD3 matching over 9 bases. The TCR sequence derives from a pool of human donors (malaria-infected and uninfected, not separated). Specimen: gamma-delta T cells from blood. The chain's CDR3 is CACDQGQLLGDHLSKTDKLIF. The CDR3 region has the DNA TGTGCCTGTGACCAGGGACAATTACTGGGGGACCACTTAAGTAAAACCGATAAACTCATCTTT.